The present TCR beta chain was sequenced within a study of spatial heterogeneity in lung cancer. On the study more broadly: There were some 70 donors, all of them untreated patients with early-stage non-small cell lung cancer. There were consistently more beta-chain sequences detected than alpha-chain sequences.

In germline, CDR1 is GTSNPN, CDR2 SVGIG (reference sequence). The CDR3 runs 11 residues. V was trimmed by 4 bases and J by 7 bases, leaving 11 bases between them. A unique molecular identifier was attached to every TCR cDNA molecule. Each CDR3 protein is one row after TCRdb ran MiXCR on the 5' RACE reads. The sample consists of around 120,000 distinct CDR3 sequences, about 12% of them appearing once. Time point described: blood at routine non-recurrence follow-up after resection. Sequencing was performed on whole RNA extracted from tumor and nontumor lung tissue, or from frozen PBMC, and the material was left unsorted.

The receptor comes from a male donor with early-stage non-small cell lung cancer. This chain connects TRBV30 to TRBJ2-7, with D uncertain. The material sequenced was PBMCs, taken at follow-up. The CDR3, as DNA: TGTGCCTGGAAAGGGTGGGCGGAGCAGTACTTC. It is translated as CAWKGWAEQYF.